The entry below describes one T cell receptor beta chain. This entry is derived from a study of T cell responses to AZD1222 COVID-19 vaccine. V lost 4 bases and J lost 3; bases outside the gene matches: 3. The CDR3 totals 13 residues. Libraries were prepared by immunoSEQ multiplex PCR; TCRdb keeps only in-frame clonotypes and omits some of them. The sample includes roughly 180,000 clones, around 93% of them seen just once. The sample here was peripheral blood, taken 28 days after the second dose of the MenACWY control vaccine. The source of this sequence is an adult who received the MenACWY meningococcal vaccine as a control. The chain is built from TRBV12-3 or TRBV12-4 and TRBJ2-7; the match to TRBD2 covers 7 bases. CDR3 protein: CASSWGGVYEQYF. The CDR3 coding sequence is TGTGCCAGCAGTTGGGGGGGGGTCTACGAGCAGTACTTC.